This T cell receptor (beta chain) emerged from a study of cytomegalovirus exposure and HLA in healthy donors. Primers included in the PCR were 60 Vbeta and 13 Jbeta primers. The repertoire was sequenced with immunoSEQ multiplex PCR; TCRdb's copy has only in-frame clones and lacks some. The sample comprises around 130,000 clones, 70% to 85% of which are singletons, and around 2.5% rests with the top ten. A note on this clone: Its cognate antigen is unknown.

The germline CDR1 and CDR2 sequences are SGDLS and YYNGEE. After removal of 3 bases from V and 3 bases from J, the junction contained 9 bases not matched to a gene. The CDR3 is made up of 17 amino acids. Whole-study results and caveats: At a 0.05 false discovery rate, a later analysis found about 17,000 TCR beta sequences to be associated with HLA alleles.

The chain employs TRBV9 and TRBJ2-5, with 12 bases identical to TRBD2. The receptor was derived from a woman aged 60-75 years in good health and CMV-seropositive. The specimen was PBMCs. This chain's CDR3 is CASSALPLAGGEETQYF. Written as DNA, the CDR3 is TGTGCCAGCAGCGCATTACCCCTAGCGGGGGGGGAAGAGACCCAGTACTTC.